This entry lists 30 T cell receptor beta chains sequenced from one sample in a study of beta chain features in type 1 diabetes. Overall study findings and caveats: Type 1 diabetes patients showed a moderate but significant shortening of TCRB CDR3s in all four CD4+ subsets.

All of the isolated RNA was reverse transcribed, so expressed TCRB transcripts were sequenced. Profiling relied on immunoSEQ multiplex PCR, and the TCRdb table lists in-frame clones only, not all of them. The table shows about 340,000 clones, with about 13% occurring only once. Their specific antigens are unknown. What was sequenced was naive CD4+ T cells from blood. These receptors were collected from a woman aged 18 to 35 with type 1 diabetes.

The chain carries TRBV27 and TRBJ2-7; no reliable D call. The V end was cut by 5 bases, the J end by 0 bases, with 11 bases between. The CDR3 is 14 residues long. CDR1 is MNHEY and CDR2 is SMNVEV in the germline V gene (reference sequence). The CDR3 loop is CASSPLVSSYEQYV. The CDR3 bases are TGTGCCAGCAGTCCCCTAGTTAGCTCCTACGAGCAGTACGTC.

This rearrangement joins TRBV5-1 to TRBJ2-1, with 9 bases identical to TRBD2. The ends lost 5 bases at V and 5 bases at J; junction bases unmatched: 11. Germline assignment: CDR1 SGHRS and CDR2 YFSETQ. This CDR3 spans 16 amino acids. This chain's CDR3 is CASRTSGTSVNNEQFF. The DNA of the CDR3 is TGCGCCAGCAGGACTAGCGGAACATCAGTAAACAATGAGCAGTTCTTC.

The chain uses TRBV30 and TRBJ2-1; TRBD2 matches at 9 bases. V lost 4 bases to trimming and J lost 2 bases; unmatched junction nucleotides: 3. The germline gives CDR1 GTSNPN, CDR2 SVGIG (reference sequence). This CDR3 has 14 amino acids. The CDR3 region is CAWNGGRAYNEQFF. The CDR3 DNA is TGTGCCTGGAATGGCGGGAGGGCCTACAATGAGCAGTTCTTC.

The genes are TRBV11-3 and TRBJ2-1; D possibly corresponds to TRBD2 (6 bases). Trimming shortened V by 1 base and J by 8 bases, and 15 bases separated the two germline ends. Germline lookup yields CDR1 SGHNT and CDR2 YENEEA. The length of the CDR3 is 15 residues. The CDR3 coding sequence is TGTGCCAGCAGCTTAGGGGTGACTAGTATCGATGAGCAGTTCTTC. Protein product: CASSLGVTSIDEQFF.

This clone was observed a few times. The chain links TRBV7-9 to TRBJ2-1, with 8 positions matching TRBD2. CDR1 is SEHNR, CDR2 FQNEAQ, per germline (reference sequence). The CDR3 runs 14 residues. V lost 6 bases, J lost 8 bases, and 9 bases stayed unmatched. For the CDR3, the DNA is TGTGCCAGCAGTTCCGGGACTAGTACTGATGAGCAGTTCTTC. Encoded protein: CASSSGTSTDEQFF.

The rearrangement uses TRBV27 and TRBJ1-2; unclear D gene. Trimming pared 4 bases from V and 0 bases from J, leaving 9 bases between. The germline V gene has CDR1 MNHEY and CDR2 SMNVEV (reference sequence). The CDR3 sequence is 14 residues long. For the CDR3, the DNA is TGTGCCAGCAGTTACCGAAGCGCTAACTATGGCTACACCTTC. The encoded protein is CASSYRSANYGYTF.

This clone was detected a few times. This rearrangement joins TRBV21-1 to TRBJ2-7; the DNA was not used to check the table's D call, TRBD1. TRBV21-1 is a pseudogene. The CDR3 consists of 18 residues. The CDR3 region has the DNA TGTGCCAGCAGCAAAGGAGGCGGACAGGCAGGTCGCGATTACGAGCAGTACGTC. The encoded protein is CASSKGGGQAGRDYEQYV.

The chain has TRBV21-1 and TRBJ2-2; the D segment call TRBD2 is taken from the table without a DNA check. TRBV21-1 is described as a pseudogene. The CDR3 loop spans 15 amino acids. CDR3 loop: CASHQPERNTGELFF. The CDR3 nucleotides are TGTGCCAGCCATCAGCCGGAGCGGAACACCGGGGAGCTGTTTTTT.

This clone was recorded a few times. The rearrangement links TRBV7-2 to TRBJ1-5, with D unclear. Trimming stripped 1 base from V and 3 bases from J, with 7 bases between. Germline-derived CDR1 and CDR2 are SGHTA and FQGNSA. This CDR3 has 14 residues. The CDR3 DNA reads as TGTGCCAGCAGCTTAGTCAGTGACAATCAGCCCCAGCATTTT. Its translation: CASSLVSDNQPQHF.

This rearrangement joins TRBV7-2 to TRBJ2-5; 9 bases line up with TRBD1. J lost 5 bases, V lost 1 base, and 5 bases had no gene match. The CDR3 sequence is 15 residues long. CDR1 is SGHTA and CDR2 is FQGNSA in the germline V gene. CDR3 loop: CASSLGTGGWETQYF. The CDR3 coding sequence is TGTGCCAGCAGCTTAGGAACAGGGGGCTGGGAGACCCAGTACTTC.

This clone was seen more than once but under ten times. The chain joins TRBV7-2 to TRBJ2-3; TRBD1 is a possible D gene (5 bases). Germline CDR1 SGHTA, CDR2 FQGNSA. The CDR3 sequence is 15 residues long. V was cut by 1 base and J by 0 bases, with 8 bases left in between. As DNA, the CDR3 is TGTGCCAGCAGCTTAGACAGGTCAAGCACAGATACGCAGTATTTT. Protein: CASSLDRSSTDTQYF.

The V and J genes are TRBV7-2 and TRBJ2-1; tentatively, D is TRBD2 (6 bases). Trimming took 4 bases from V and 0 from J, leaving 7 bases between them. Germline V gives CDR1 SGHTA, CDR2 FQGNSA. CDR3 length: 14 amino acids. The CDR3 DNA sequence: TGTGCCAGCAGCTCGGGACTCTCCTACAATGAGCAGTTCTTC. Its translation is CASSSGLSYNEQFF.

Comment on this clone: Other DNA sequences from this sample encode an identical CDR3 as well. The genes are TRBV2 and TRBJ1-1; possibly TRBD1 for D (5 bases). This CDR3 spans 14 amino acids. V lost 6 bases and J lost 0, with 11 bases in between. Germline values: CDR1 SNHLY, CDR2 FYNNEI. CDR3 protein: CASSKTDMNTEAFF. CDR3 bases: TGTGCCAGCAGCAAGACAGATATGAACACTGAAGCTTTCTTT.

The CDR3 coding sequence is TGTGCCAGTAGTATCACTGGGGGGAGTCAGTATGAGCAGTTCTTC. It specifies CASSITGGSQYEQFF. The chain has TRBV19 and TRBJ2-1; perhaps TRBD2 as D (6 bases). Deletions cut 3 bases from V and 8 bases from J, with 17 bases between. Germline CDR1 reads LNHDA; CDR2 reads SQIVND (reference sequence). The CDR3 totals 15 residues.

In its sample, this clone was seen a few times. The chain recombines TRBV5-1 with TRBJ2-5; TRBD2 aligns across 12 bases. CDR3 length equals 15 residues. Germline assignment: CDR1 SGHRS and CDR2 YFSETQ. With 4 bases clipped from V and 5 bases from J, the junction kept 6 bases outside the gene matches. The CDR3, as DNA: TGCGCCAGCAGCCGAACTGGACTAGCGGGGGAGACCCAGTACTTC. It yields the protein CASSRTGLAGETQYF. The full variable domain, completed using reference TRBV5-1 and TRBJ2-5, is KAGVTQTPRYLIKTRGQQVTLSCSPISGHRSVSWYQQTPGQGLQFLFEYFSETQRNKGNFPGRFSGRQFSNSRSEMNVSTLELGDSALYLCASSRTGLAGETQYFGPGTRLLVL.

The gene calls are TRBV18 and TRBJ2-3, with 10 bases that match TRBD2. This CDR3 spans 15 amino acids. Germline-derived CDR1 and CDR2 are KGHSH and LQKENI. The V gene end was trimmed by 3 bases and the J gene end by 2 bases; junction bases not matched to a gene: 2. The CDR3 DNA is TGTGCCAGCTCACCCACTAGCGGGAACACAGATACGCAGTATTTT. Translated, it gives CASSPTSGNTDTQYF.

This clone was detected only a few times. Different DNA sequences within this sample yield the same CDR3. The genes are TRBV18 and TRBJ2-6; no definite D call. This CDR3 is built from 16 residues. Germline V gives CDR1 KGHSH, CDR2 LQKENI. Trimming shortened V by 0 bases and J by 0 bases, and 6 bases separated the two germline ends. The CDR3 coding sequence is TGTGCCAGCTCACCACCCGGTAGCTCTGGGGCCAACGTCCTGACTTTC. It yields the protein CASSPPGSSGANVLTF.

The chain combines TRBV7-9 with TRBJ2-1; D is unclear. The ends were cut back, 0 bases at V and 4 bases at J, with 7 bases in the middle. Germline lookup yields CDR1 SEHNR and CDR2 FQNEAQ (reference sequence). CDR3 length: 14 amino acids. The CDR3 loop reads CASSLAEPYNEQFF. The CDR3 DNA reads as TGTGCCAGCAGCTTAGCCGAGCCATACAATGAGCAGTTCTTC.

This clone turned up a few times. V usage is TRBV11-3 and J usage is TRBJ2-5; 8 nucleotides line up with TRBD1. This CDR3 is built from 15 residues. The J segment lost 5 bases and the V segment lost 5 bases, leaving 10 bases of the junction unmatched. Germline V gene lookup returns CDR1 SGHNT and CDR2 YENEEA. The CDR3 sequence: CASSPERQGLETQYF. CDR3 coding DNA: TGTGCCAGCAGCCCAGAGCGACAGGGGCTGGAGACCCAGTACTTC.

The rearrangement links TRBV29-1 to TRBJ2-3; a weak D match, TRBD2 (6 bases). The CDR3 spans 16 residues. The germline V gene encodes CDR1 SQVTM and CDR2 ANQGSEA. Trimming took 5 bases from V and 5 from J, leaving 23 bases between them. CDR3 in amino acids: CSVQSPNGSYVDTQYF. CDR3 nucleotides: TGCAGCGTTCAATCCCCTAACGGGAGTTACGTAGATACGCAGTATTTT.

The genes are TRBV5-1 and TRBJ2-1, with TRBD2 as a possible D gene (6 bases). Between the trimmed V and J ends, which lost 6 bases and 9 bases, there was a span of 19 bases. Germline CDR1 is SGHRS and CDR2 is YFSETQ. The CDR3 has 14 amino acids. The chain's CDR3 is CASIRDLGALEQFF. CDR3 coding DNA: TGCGCCAGCATACGGGACTTAGGGGCCCTTGAGCAGTTCTTC.

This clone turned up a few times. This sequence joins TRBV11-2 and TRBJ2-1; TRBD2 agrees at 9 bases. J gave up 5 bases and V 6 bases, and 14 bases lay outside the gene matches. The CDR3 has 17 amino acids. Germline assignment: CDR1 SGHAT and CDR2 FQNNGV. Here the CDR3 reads CASRYSPGLAGHNEQFF. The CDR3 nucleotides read TGTGCCAGCAGATACTCACCGGGACTAGCTGGCCACAATGAGCAGTTCTTC.

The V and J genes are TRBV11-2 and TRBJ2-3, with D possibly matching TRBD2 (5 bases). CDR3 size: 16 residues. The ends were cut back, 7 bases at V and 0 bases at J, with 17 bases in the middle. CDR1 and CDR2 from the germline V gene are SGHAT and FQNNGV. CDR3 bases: TGTGCCAGCACCCCCCGGGAAATATCTAGCACAGATACGCAGTATTTT. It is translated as CASTPREISSTDTQYF.

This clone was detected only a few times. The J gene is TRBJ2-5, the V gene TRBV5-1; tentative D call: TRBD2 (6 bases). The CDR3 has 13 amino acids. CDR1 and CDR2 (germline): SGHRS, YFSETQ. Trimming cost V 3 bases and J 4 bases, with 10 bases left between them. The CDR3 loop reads CASSSGGGETQYF. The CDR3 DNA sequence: TGCGCCAGCAGCTCCGGGGGAGGAGAGACCCAGTACTTC.

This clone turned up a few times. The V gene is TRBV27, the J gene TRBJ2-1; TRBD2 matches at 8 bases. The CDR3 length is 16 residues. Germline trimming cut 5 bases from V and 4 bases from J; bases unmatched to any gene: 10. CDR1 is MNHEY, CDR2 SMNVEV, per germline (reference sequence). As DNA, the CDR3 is TGTGCCAGCAGTCTCCAAAGCGGGAGAGATTACAATGAGCAGTTCTTC. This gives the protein CASSLQSGRDYNEQFF.

In nucleotides, the CDR3 is TGTGCCAGCAGCTTAGTCCGCGGACAGGGGGCAAAGACCCAGTACTTC. The encoded protein is CASSLVRGQGAKTQYF. The chain uses TRBV11-2 and TRBJ2-5; 11 bases fit TRBD1. CDR3 length: 16 residues. The trim removed 1 base at V and 6 bases at J, leaving 7 bases unmatched. The germline CDR1 and CDR2 sequences are SGHAT and FQNNGV.

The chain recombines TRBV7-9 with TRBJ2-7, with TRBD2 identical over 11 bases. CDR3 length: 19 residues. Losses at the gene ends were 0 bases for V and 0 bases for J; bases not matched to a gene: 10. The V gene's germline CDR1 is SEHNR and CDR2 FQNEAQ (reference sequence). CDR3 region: CASSLAQGIAGGPSYEQYV. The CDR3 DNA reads TGTGCCAGCAGCTTAGCCCAGGGGATAGCGGGAGGGCCCTCCTACGAGCAGTACGTC.

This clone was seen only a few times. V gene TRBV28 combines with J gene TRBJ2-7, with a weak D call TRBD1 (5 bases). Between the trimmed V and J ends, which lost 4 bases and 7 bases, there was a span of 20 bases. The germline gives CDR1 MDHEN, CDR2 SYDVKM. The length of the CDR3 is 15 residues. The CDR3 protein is CASSSTRTLTWEQYF. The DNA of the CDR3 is TGTGCCAGCAGTTCCACCCGGACACTTACTTGGGAGCAGTACTTC.

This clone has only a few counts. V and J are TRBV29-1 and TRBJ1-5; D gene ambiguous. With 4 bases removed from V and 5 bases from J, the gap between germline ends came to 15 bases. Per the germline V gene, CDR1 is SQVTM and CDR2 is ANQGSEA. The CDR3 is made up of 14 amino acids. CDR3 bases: TGCAGCGTTGTGAAGGTACAGCCCGATCAGCCCCAGCATTTT. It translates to CSVVKVQPDQPQHF.

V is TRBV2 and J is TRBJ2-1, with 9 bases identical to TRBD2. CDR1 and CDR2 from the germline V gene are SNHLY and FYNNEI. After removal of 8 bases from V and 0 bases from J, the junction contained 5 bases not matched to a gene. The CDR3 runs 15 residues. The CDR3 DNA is TGTGCCAGCGGAATTAGCGGGAGCTCCTACAATGAGCAGTTCTTC. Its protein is CASGISGSSYNEQFF.